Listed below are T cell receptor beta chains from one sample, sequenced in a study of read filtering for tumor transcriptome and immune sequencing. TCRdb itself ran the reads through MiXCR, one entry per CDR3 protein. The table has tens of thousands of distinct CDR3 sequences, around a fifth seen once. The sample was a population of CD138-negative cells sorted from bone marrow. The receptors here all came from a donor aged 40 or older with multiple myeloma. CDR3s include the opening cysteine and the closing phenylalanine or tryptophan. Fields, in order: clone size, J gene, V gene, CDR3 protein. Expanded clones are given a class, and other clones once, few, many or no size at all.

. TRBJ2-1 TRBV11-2 CASSLRGLAGANEQFF
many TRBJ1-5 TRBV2 CASSYQPQHF
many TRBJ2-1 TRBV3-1 CASSRGNSLALSYNEQFF
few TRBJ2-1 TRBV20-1 CSAREWSGRSCEQFF
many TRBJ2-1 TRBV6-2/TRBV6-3 CASCSGGNEQFF
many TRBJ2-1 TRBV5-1 CASSSPKGLAGVDNEQFF
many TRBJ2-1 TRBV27 CASNQLGQGNNEQFF
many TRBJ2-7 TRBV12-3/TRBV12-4 CASSSRALGGGQYF
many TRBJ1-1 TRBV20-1 CSAREPAAGGTEAFF
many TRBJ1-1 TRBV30 CAWGMNTEAFF
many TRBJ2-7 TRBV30 CALQSGQYEQYF
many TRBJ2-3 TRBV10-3 CAITLAASTDTQYF
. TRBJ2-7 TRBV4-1 CASGQQGGPPYEQYF
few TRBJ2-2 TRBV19 CASNRGENTGELFF
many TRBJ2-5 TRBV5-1 CASSLETSGRDGETQYF
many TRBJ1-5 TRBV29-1 CSVGGGSGNQPQHF
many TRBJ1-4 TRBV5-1 CASSPYGAPRGEKLFF
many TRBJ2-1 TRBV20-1 CSASVEDEQFF
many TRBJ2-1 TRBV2 CASSPASGIVYEQFF
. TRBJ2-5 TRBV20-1 CIAPATSSGSSGKEAQYF
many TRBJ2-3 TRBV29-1 CSVERTLPDTQYF
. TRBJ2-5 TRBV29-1 CGVGTVQETQYF
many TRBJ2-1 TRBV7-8 CASDWGPGRGLAVYNEQFF
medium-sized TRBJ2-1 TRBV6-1 CASTWTDHSYNEQFF
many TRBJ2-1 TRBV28 CAARGGAYNEQFF
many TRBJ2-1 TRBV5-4 CASSGRTSGRAFGNEQFF
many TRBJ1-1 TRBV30 CACGTSNTEAFF
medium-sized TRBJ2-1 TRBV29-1 CSVEGARSYNEQFF
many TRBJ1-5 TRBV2 CASKTGYNQPQHF
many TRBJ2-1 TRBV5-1 CASSFEGREYNEQFF
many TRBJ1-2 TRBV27 CASSLRGPSAYGYTF
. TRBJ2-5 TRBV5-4 CASSLSSTGGGETQYF
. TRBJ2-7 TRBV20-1 CSALMTRTYEQYF
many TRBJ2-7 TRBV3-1 CASSLGLAGGAQYF
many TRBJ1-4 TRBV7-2 CASSLLTGGINEKLFF
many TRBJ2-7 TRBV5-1 CASSLQQGAQYEQYF